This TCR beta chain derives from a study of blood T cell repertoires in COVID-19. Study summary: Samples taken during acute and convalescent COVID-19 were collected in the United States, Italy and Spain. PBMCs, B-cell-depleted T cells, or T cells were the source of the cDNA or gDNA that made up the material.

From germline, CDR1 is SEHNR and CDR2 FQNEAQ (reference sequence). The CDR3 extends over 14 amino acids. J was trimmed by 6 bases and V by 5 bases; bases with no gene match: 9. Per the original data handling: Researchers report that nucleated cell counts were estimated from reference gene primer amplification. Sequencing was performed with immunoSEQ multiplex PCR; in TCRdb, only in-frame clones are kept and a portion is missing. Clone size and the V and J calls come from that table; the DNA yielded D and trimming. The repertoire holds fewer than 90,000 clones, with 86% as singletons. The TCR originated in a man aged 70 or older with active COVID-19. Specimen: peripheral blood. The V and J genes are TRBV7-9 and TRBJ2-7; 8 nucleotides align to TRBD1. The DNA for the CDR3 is TGTGCCAGCAGCCCTGGGACAGGCGGGCGCGAGCAGTACTTC. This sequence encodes CASSPGTGGREQYF.